This T cell receptor (beta chain) was retrieved from a study of PD-1 blockade in classical Hodgkin lymphoma. Study-level findings and limits: Relapsed/refractory patients reportedly had the lowest baseline TCR diversity, below newly diagnosed patients, who were below healthy donors. Compared with baseline, CD4+ but not CD8+ TCR diversity had risen significantly by C4D1.

Germline V CDR1 and CDR2: SGHDT, YYEEEE. The ends were cut back, 1 base at V and 0 bases at J, with 16 bases in the middle. The CDR3 runs 17 residues. TCRdb keeps only in-frame clones here, not all; method: immunoSEQ multiplex PCR. The sample holds roughly 25,000 clones; nearly 80% are singletons and the top ten take roughly 6.7%. About this clone itself: Its antigen is unidentified.

Exposure to brentuximab vedotin varied, and each patient had relapsed following autologous stem cell transplantation. Sequenced material: peripheral blood mononuclear cells (PBMCs), taken at baseline. The receptor was isolated from a human donor with classical Hodgkin lymphoma. This chain uses TRBV5-6 with TRBJ1-1, with a weak D call TRBD1 (5 bases). Here the CDR3 DNA reads TGTGCCAGCAGCTTGTTCGAAGGGGCGGCCTTGAACACTGAAGCTTTCTTT. Protein: CASSLFEGAALNTEAFF.